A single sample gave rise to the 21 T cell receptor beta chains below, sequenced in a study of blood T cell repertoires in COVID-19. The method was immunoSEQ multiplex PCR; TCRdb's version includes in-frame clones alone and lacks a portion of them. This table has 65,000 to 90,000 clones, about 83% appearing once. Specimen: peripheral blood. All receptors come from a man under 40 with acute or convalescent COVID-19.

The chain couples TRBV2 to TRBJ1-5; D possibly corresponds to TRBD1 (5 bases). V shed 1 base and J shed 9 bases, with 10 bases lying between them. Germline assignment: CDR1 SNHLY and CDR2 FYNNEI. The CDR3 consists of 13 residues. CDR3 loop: CASSEDRPSPQHF. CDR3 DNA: TGTGCCAGCAGTGAAGACAGGCCATCGCCCCAGCATTTT. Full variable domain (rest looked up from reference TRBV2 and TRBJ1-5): EPEVTQTPSHQVTQMGQEVILRCVPISNHLYFYWYRQILGQKVEFLVSFYNNEISEKSEIFDDQFSVERPDGSNFTLKIRSTKLEDSAMYFCASSEDRPSPQHFGDGTRLSIL.

The CDR3 loop is CSVEAPPRTGGLYEQYF. For the CDR3, the DNA is TGCAGCGTTGAAGCCCCACCCCGGACAGGGGGCCTCTACGAGCAGTACTTC. V gene TRBV29-1 combines with J gene TRBJ2-7, with 11 bases identical to TRBD1. This CDR3 has 17 amino acids. Unmatched junction bases numbered 11, after V lost 1 base and J lost 3 bases. Germline-derived CDR1 and CDR2 are SQVTM and ANQGSEA.

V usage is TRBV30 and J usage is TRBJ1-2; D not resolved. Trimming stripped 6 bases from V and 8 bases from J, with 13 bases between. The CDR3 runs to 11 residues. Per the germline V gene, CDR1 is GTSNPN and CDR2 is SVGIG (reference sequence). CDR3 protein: CACGRAGGYTF. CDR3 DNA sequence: TGTGCCTGTGGACGGGCGGGGGGCTACACCTTC. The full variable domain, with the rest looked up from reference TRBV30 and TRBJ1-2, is SQTIHQWPATLVQPVGSPLSLECTVEGTSNPNLYWYRQAAGRGLQLLFYSVGIGQISSEVPQNLSASRPQDRQFILSSKKLLLSDSGFYLCACGRAGGYTFGSGTRLTVV.

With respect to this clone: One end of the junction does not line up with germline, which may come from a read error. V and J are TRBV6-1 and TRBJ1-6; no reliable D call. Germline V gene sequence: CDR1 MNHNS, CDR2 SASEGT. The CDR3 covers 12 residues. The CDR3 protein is CASSEANPPLHF. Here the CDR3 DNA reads TGTGCCAGCAGTGAAGCTAATCCACCCCTCCACTTT.

The CDR3 DNA is TGTGCCAGCAGTTCGCCGAGGAGTAGTATGAACACTGAAGCTTTCTTT. The encoded protein is CASSSPRSSMNTEAFF. This chain links TRBV28 with TRBJ1-1; no firm D call. The CDR3 sequence is 16 residues long. V dropped 4 bases and J dropped 0 bases, with 15 bases sitting between them. Germline CDR1 reads MDHEN; CDR2 reads SYDVKM.

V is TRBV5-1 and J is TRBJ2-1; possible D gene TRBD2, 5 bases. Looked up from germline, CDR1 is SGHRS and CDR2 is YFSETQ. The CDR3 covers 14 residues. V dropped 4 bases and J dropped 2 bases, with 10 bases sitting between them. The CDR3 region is CASSARTAYNEQFF. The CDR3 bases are TGCGCCAGCAGCGCAAGGACTGCCTACAATGAGCAGTTCTTC.

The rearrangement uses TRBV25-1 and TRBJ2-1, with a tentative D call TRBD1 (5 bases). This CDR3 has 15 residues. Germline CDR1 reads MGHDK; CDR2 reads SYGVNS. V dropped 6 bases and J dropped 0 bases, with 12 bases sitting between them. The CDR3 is CASRPGRGSYNEQFF. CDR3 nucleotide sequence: TGTGCCAGCAGGCCCGGTAGGGGCTCCTACAATGAGCAGTTCTTC.

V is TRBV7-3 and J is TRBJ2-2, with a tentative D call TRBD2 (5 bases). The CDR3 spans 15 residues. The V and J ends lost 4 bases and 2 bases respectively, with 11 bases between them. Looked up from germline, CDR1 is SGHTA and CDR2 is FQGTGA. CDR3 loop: CASSSSPSNTGELFF. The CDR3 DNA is TGTGCCAGCAGCTCTAGCCCTTCAAACACCGGGGAGCTGTTTTTT. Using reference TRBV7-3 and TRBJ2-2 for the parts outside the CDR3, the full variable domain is GAGVSQTPSNKVTEKGKYVELRCDPISGHTALYWYRQSLGQGPEFLIYFQGTGAADDSGLPNDRFFAVRPEGSVSTLKIQRTERGDSAVYLCASSSSPSNTGELFFGEGSRLTVL.

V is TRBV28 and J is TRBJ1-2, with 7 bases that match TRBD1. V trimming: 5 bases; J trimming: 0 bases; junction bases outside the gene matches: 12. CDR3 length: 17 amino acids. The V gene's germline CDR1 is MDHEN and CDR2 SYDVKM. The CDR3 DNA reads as TGTGCCAGCAGTATGACAGGGCCGGTATTGACTAACTATGGCTACACCTTC. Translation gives CASSMTGPVLTNYGYTF.

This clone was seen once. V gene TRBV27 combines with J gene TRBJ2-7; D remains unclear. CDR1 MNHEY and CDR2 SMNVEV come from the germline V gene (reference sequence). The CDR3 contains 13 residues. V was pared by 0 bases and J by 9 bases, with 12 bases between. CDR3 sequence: CASSLSPSGRQYF. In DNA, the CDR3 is TGTGCCAGCAGTTTATCGCCGTCAGGAAGGCAGTACTTC.

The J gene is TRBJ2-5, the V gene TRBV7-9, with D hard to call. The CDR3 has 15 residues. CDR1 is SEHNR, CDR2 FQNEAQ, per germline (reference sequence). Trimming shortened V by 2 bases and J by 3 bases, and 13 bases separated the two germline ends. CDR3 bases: TGTGCCAGCAGCTTAAGCGAAGTAATTAAAGAGACCCAGTACTTC. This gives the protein CASSLSEVIKETQYF.

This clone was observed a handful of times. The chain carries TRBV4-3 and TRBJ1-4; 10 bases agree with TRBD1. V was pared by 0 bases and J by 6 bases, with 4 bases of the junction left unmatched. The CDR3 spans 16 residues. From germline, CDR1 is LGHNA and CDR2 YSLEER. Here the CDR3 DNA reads TGCGCCAGCAGCCAAGAAACCGGGACAGGGGATGAAAAACTGTTTTTT. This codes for CASSQETGTGDEKLFF.

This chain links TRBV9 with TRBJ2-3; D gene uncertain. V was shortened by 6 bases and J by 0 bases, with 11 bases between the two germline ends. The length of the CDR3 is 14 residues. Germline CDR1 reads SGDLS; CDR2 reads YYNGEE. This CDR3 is CASNSGSSTDTQYF. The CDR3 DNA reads TGTGCCAGCAACAGTGGTTCCAGCACAGATACGCAGTATTTT.

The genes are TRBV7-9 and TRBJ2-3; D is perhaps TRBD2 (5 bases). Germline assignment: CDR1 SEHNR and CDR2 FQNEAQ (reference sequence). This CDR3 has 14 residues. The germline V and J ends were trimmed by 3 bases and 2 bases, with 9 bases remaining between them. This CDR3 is CASSLGANTDTQYF. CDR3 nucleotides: TGTGCCAGCAGCTTGGGAGCGAACACAGATACGCAGTATTTT.

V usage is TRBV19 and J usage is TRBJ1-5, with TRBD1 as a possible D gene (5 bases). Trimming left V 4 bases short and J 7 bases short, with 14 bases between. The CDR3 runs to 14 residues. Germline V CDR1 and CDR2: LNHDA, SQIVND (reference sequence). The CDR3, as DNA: TGTGCCAGTAGTAGGGGCGGGAGGCTGCAGCCCCAGCATTTT. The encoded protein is CASSRGGRLQPQHF.

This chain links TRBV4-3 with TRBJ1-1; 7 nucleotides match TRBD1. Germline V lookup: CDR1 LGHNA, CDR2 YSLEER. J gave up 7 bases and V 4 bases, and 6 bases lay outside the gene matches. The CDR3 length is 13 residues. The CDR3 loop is CASSLNRGHEAFF. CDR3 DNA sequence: TGCGCCAGCAGCCTTAATAGGGGGCATGAAGCTTTCTTT.

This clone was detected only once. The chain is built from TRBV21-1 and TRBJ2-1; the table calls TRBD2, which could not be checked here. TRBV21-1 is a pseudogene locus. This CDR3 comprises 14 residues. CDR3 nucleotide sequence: TGTGCCAGCAGCTTAGGGCTAGCGAACAATGAGCAGTTCTTC. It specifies CASSLGLANNEQFF.

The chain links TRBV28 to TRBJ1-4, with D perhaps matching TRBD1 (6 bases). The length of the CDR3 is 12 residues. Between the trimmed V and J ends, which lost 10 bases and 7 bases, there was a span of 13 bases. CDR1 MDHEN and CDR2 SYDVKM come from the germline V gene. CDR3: CATTDSSEKLFF. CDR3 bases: TGTGCCACTACGGACAGTTCTGAAAAACTGTTTTTT.

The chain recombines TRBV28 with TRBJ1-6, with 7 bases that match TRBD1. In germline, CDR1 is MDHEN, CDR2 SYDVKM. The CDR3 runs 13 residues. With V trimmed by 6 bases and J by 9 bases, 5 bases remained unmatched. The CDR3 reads CASRADRASPLHF. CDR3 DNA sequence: TGTGCCAGCAGAGCCGACAGGGCTTCACCCCTCCACTTT.

In DNA, the CDR3 is TGTGCCAGCAGCCAAGCCCTCTATGGCTACACCTTC. This codes for CASSQALYGYTF. This rearrangement joins TRBV14 to TRBJ1-2; D remains unclear. V gave up 1 base and J gave up 4 bases, with 4 bases separating them. Germline V gene sequence: CDR1 SGHDN, CDR2 FVKESK. CDR3 size: 12 residues.

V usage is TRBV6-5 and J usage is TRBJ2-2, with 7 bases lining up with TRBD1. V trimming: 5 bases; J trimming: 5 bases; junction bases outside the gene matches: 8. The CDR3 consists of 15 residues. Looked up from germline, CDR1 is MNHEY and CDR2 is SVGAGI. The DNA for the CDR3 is TGTGCCAGCAGTATGACAGGGATGGGGACCGGGGAGCTGTTTTTT. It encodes CASSMTGMGTGELFF.